This TCR beta chain was obtained from a study of blood T cell repertoires in COVID-19 (dated by TCRdb to the early 2020s). Describing the broader study: Collaborator samples came from the United States, Italy and Spain and covered acute and convalescent phases of COVID-19. The material from the prospective study consisted of cDNA or gDNA derived from T cells, B-cell-depleted T cells, or PBMCs. Subjects who had been exposed to COVID-19, were actively infected with it, or had recovered from it provided the deeply sampled blood TCRbeta repertoires that made up the dataset. The repertoires were released in a freely available public database meant as a resource for research on the immune response to SARS-CoV-2. Samples were obtained from the ongoing ImmuneRACE study (first 160 participants) and from 1,254 subjects provided by 6 global collaborators. Nearly every sample came with metadata listing a de-identified subject ID, COVID-19 status, age in years and sex. Where HLA class I and class II types were available, the types were taken from metadata supplied by the sample provider, not from assay-based typing.

A second Seattle source provided samples from volunteer blood donors who had recovered from COVID-19. Collaborating institutions collected whole blood in K2EDTA tubes following their own protocols. For TCRbeta analysis, collaborators shipped samples in one of three forms: frozen whole blood, isolated PBMCs, or DNA extracted from either of those sample types. Points on this clone: Its target antigen remains unknown. No qualities accompany the bases; no much larger clone lies one base away.

The immunoSEQ Assay, a bias-controlled multiplex PCR, was used to amplify TCRbeta CDR3 regions from genomic DNA. The original pipeline was this. Within the assay, amplification of reference gene primers was used to estimate how many nucleated cells each sample contained. To quantify the absolute abundance of each unique TCRbeta CDR3 rearrangement, sequence reads were collapsed and filtered. For each sample, productive Simpson clonality was calculated as the square root of Simpson's diversity index over productive rearrangements. TCRdb re-hosts the immuneACCESS table, in-frame sequences only. Its copies lack some clones; in the studies checked, an unresolved V gene accounts for under half of them, and the cause for the rest is not known. V and J calls and clone size are those listed in that table; D and trimming were worked out from the DNA. This sample is represented by hundreds of thousands of clones; approximately 87% of them were singletons. The ten largest clonotypes hold approximately 6.2% of the sample.

Relative to germline, V is 4 bases shorter and J is 8 bases shorter, with 12 bases between their ends. The germline V gene (reference sequence) gives CDR1 as LNHDA and CDR2 as SQIVND. From cysteine to phenylalanine, the CDR3 is 13 amino acids long. Only the CDR3 part of the read is kept: 39 bases, read in frame from the first base. Study-wide findings and limitations: The quantity of clinical and demographic metadata differed by source and by participant and was supplied without curation.

This TCR was sampled from a man between 60 and 75 years old who had recovered from COVID-19. Sequences were obtained from peripheral blood. Recombination joined TRBV19 with TRBJ1-5, with TRBD1 tentatively as D gene (5 bases match). The nucleotide sequence reads as follows: TGTGCCAGTAGTACAGGGCCCAGCAAGCCCCAGCATTTT. Its translation is CASSTGPSKPQHF.